A selection of T cell receptor beta chains follows, all from one sample in a study of graft-versus-host responses after intestinal transplantation. Produced via immunoSEQ multiplex PCR; TCRdb's table is partial and in-frame only. The sample has 60,000 to 65,000 clones; about nine tenths are singletons. The sample here was ileum tissue, taken around 350 days after transplant. The receptors were gathered from a human patient who received an intestinal transplant, so some T cells may come from the graft donor. Each CDR3 is given with its conserved first and last residue. Each record gives: CDR3 DNA, CDR3 protein, D gene, J gene, V gene, clone size. A D gene is named only where the DNA matches it firmly. The size of a clone is reported for some rows only, either as once, few or many, or as a class for expanded clones.

TGTGCCAGCAGCCTCCCCGGGGACACGCAGTACTTC | CASSLPGDTQYF | - | TRBJ2-7 | TRBV9 | once
TGTGCCAGCAGCCAAGACCCCGGGACTAGCTCCTACGAGCAGTACTTC | CASSQDPGTSSYEQYF | TRBD2 | TRBJ2-7 | TRBV4-2 | -
TGTGCCAGCACCCTCCTCAGGGGGGTGGGATACTACGAGCAGTACTTC | CASTLLRGVGYYEQYF | - | TRBJ2-7 | TRBV2 | once
TGTGCCAGCAGTACAGGGGGCGGCTACGAGCAGTACTTC | CASSTGGGYEQYF | TRBD1 | TRBJ2-7 | TRBV6-5 | -
TGTGCCAGCAGCTTAATGGGTTTGAACACTGAAGCTTTCTTT | CASSLMGLNTEAFF | - | TRBJ1-1 | TRBV11-2 | -
TGTGCCAGCAGCAGGACAGGCTTCAATGAGCAGTTCTTC | CASSRTGFNEQFF | TRBD1 | TRBJ2-1 | TRBV5-5 | once
TGTGCCAGCAGGCGAACAGGGAGAGGGTATGGCTACACCTTC | CASRRTGRGYGYTF | - | TRBJ1-2 | TRBV6-5 | -
TGTGCCACCAGCAGGGACAGGTCTGGGGCCAACGTCCTGACTTTC | CATSRDRSGANVLTF | TRBD1 | TRBJ2-6 | TRBV15 | -
TGTGCCAGCAGTGTGGAGTCAGAACAAGAGACCCAGTACTTC | CASSVESEQETQYF | - | TRBJ2-5 | TRBV6-1 | -
TGTGCCAGCAGTTGGGGGGTAGCGGGAACCTACGAGCAGTACTTC | CASSWGVAGTYEQYF | TRBD2 | TRBJ2-7 | TRBV28 | once
TGTGCCAGCAGTGAAGGTGGGACTAGCGGGGTGGAGCAGTTCTTC | CASSEGGTSGVEQFF | TRBD2 | TRBJ2-1 | TRBV2 | -
TGTGCTCAGCGACAGGGGGGGTACAATGAGCAGTTCTTC | CAQRQGGYNEQFF | TRBD1 | TRBJ2-1 | TRBV6-4 | few
TGTGCCTGGAGCGGGCAGGGTGGCGATACGCAGTATTTT | CAWSGQGGDTQYF | - | TRBJ2-3 | TRBV30 | -
TGCGCCAGCATTGGGAACACTGAAGCTTTCTTT | CASIGNTEAFF | - | TRBJ1-1 | TRBV10-2 | -
TGTGCCAGCAGCCCATACCAGCCAGGATTCCACTATGGCTACACCTTC | CASSPYQPGFHYGYTF | - | TRBJ1-2 | TRBV7-6 | -
TGTGCCAGCAGTCCGGGACAGGGGGCCTACAATGAGCAGTTCTTC | CASSPGQGAYNEQFF | TRBD1 | TRBJ2-1 | TRBV6-5 | -
TGTGCCAGCAGCCTCAGGGGATTGCCCCAGCATTTT | CASSLRGLPQHF | - | TRBJ1-5 | TRBV21-1 | -
TGTGCCAGCAGCTGGAAGCGGGATGGGAATGAGCAGTTCTTC | CASSWKRDGNEQFF | TRBD2 | TRBJ2-1 | TRBV7-9 | -
TGTGCCAGCAGCGGGACGGCGGGTAATGAAAAACTGTTTTTT | CASSGTAGNEKLFF | - | TRBJ1-4 | TRBV7-8 | -
TGTGCCAGCTCCCGGACAGGATCCCAAGGGGCTAATGAAAAACTGTTTTTT | CASSRTGSQGANEKLFF | TRBD1 | TRBJ1-4 | TRBV19 | -
TGTGCCAGCAGTTACGGGGGCTGGAACACCGGGGAGCTGTTTTTT | CASSYGGWNTGELFF | - | TRBJ2-2 | TRBV6-5 | few
TGTGCCAGCAGTGGAATTAGTGGAGCTAACATTCAGTACTTC | CASSGISGANIQYF | - | TRBJ2-4 | TRBV2 | -
TGCGCCAGCAGCCGGGAAGGGCCGGCATCACCCCTCCACTTT | CASSREGPASPLHF | - | TRBJ1-6 | TRBV4-1 | -
TGTGCCAGCAGCGTAGGGGGACTAGGCCCAGAGACCCAGTACTTC | CASSVGGLGPETQYF | TRBD2 | TRBJ2-5 | TRBV7-3 | -
TGTGCTAGTGGTTTGGTACTGTGGGACAGGGGTTACACTGAAGCTTTCTTT | CASGLVLWDRGYTEAFF | TRBD1 | TRBJ1-1 | TRBV12-5 | -
TGTGCCAGCAGCTTGGCCGCAGGACAGAACTACGAGCAGTACTTC | CASSLAAGQNYEQYF | - | TRBJ2-7 | TRBV5-6 | -
TGCGCCAGCAGCTTCCTAGTCAACAATGAGCAGTTCTTC | CASSFLVNNEQFF | - | TRBJ2-1 | TRBV5-1 | -
TGTGCCAGCAGCTTAGATGAGGGGTGGCAGGCCTTCTCCTACGAGCAGTACTTC | CASSLDEGWQAFSYEQYF | - | TRBJ2-7 | TRBV11-2 | -
TGTGCCAGCAGCGTATGTTCCCATCCGTTCAATAGCGGGATCGGGGAGACCCAGTACTTC | CASSVCSHPFNSGIGETQYF | TRBD2 | TRBJ2-5 | TRBV9 | -
TGTGCCAGCAGCCAAGATGGACTGAGCTCCTACAATGAGCAGTTCTTC | CASSQDGLSSYNEQFF | - | TRBJ2-1 | TRBV4-2 | few
TGTGCCAGCAGCCCCTGGGGCAGGGTCGGGGGAGAGACCCAGTACTTC | CASSPWGRVGGETQYF | - | TRBJ2-5 | TRBV13 | -
TGTGCCAGCAGCTTAGGGGCGGGGAATTCACCCCTCCACTTT | CASSLGAGNSPLHF | - | TRBJ1-6 | TRBV7-3 | few
TGTGCCAGCAGCTTAGGAGGACTAGCGGGGGGGGATCAGACCCAGTACTTC | CASSLGGLAGGDQTQYF | TRBD2 | TRBJ2-5 | TRBV7-7 | -
TGTGCCAGCAGGGGGACAGGGGCCTATGGCTACACCTTC | CASRGTGAYGYTF | TRBD1 | TRBJ1-2 | TRBV6-1 | -
TGTGCCAGCAGCCAAGATATAGGCCTTACCGGGGAGCTGTTTTTT | CASSQDIGLTGELFF | - | TRBJ2-2 | TRBV4-2 | -